Below are 21 T cell receptor beta chains sequenced from a single sample in a study of identical twins. MiXCR was run by TCRdb on the 5' RACE reads, yielding one entry per CDR3 protein. The sample lists more than 350,000 distinct CDR3 sequences; approximately 8.8% were seen once. The sample taken for sequencing was naive T cells sorted from blood. The receptor source for this set is a woman between 50 and 59 years old in good health.

The table lists this clonotype with many counts. The V call is TRBV9, the J call TRBJ2-1; D ambiguous. The CDR3 is 15 residues long. The germline V gene has CDR1 SGDLS and CDR2 YYNGEE. Trimming left V 0 bases short and J 6 bases short, with 13 bases between. For the CDR3, the DNA is TGTGCCAGCAGCGTAGGGTCTCTGGGGTCCAATGAGCAGTTCTTC. Translated, it gives CASSVGSLGSNEQFF. The full variable domain, with the rest looked up from reference TRBV9 and TRBJ2-1, is DSGVTQTPKHLITATGQRVTLRCSPRSGDLSVYWYQQSLDQGLQFLIQYYNGEERAKGNILERFSAQQFPDLHSELNLSSLELGDSALYFCASSVGSLGSNEQFFGPGTRLTVL.

This clonotype was seen only a few times. The chain uses TRBV27 and TRBJ2-3; TRBD2 aligns across 9 bases. Germline loops: CDR1 MNHEY, CDR2 SMNVEV (reference sequence). With V trimmed by 8 bases and J by 1 base, 7 bases remained unmatched. The CDR3 is made up of 15 amino acids. The CDR3 coding sequence is TGTGCCAGCTTGCGGAGCGGGAGGCGCACAGATACGCAGTATTTT. It specifies CASLRSGRRTDTQYF.

CDR3 DNA: TGCGCCAGCAGCTTGGAGGTAGGGGGAGCCCAGCATTTT. It codes for CASSLEVGGAQHF. The chain combines TRBV5-1 with TRBJ1-5, with D maybe TRBD1 (6 bases). The CDR3 loop spans 13 amino acids. Per the germline V gene, CDR1 is SGHRS and CDR2 is YFSETQ. The V end lost 0 bases, the J end lost 11 bases, and 12 bases lay between the germline ends.

The genes are TRBV20-1 and TRBJ2-1; perhaps TRBD1 as D (5 bases). Trimming left V 0 bases short and J 7 bases short, with 10 bases between. CDR1 is DFQATT and CDR2 is SNEGSKA in the germline V gene (reference sequence). CDR3 size: 13 residues. This CDR3 reads CSARDGQGNEQFF. CDR3 nucleotides: TGCAGTGCTAGAGACGGACAAGGTAATGAGCAGTTCTTC.

This clonotype was seen more than once but under ten times. The chain combines TRBV3-1 with TRBJ2-5, with D possibly TRBD2 on 6 matching bases. Germline V gene lookup returns CDR1 LGHDT and CDR2 YNNKEL (reference sequence). Trimming took off 3 bases at V and 1 base at J, with 15 bases between the two ends. This CDR3 has 16 residues. The CDR3 here is CASSHGSGVGQETQYF. The CDR3 nucleotides read TGTGCCAGCAGCCACGGGAGTGGGGTCGGCCAAGAGACCCAGTACTTC.

This clonotype was found once. The chain combines TRBV5-1 with TRBJ2-7, with a possible D match to TRBD2 (5 bases). V lost 0 bases to trimming and J lost 6 bases, with 10 bases between them. The CDR3 covers 13 residues. Germline CDR1 reads SGHRS; CDR2 reads YFSETQ. CDR3: CASSLAAAGEQYV. CDR3 sequence (DNA): TGCGCCAGCAGCTTGGCGGCCGCGGGCGAGCAGTACGTC.

In this sample, this clonotype turned up a few times. The CDR3 sequence is CASSLSDLYGYTF. In DNA form, the CDR3 reads TGCGCCAGCAGCTTAAGCGATCTCTATGGCTACACCTTC. The V call is TRBV5-1, the J call TRBJ1-2; D not resolved. The V end was cut by 2 bases, the J end by 4 bases, with 9 bases between. The CDR3 covers 13 residues. Germline V gene sequence: CDR1 SGHRS, CDR2 YFSETQ.

This clonotype was recorded a few times. The V call is TRBV5-1, the J call TRBJ1-5; D remains ambiguous. The germline V gene encodes CDR1 SGHRS and CDR2 YFSETQ. This CDR3 has 16 amino acids. V lost 0 bases, J lost 2 bases, and 12 bases lay in between. The CDR3 region has the DNA TGCGCCAGCAGCTTGGGACCCATCACCGGCAATCAGCCCCAGCATTTT. Amino acids: CASSLGPITGNQPQHF.

This clonotype has ten or more counts. The V and J genes are TRBV5-1 and TRBJ1-1; D is uncertain. With 0 bases removed from V and 3 bases from J, the gap between germline ends came to 6 bases. Germline CDR1 and CDR2: SGHRS and YFSETQ. This CDR3 comprises 13 residues. CDR3 sequence: CASSLGADTEAFF. Here the CDR3 DNA reads TGCGCCAGCAGCTTGGGGGCCGACACTGAAGCTTTCTTT.

The V and J genes are TRBV11-2 and TRBJ2-7; D is unclear. The CDR3 has 12 residues. Germline V gives CDR1 SGHAT, CDR2 FQNNGV. Trimming shortened V by 7 bases and J by 4 bases, and 11 bases separated the two germline ends. The CDR3 reads CASTLDGYEQYV. In nucleotides, the CDR3 is TGTGCCAGCACCCTGGACGGTTACGAGCAGTACGTC.

This clonotype was seen a few times. V and J are TRBV30 and TRBJ1-1; D ambiguous. CDR1 is GTSNPN, CDR2 SVGIG, per germline (reference sequence). This CDR3 contains 16 residues. Between the trimmed V and J ends, which lost 0 bases and 1 base, there was a span of 15 bases. The CDR3 sequence: CAWSVTPRWRNTEAFF. Written as DNA, the CDR3 is TGTGCCTGGAGTGTAACCCCCAGATGGAGGAACACTGAAGCTTTCTTT.

This clonotype was counted at least ten times. This chain links TRBV20-1 with TRBJ2-1; D assignment may be TRBD1 or TRBD2 (5 bases each). Germline V gene sequence: CDR1 DFQATT, CDR2 SNEGSKA (reference sequence). CDR3 length: 17 residues. The V end lost 3 bases, the J end lost 0 bases, and 18 bases lay between the germline ends. Written as DNA, the CDR3 is TGCAGTGCTAGTAGGTGGAGAGGGGAGAACTCCTACAATGAGCAGTTCTTC. Its translation: CSASRWRGENSYNEQFF.

The V call is TRBV29-1, the J call TRBJ2-3; D perhaps matches TRBD1 (5 bases). The CDR3 length is 13 residues. Trimming cost V 1 base and J 6 bases, with 11 bases left between them. Germline V lookup: CDR1 SQVTM, CDR2 ANQGSEA. DNA of the CDR3: TGCAGCGTTGAAGCGGCAGGGATCGATACGCAGTATTTT. It yields the protein CSVEAAGIDTQYF.

J is TRBJ2-7 and V is TRBV12-3 or TRBV12-4; no reliable D call. The CDR3 runs to 12 residues. V was cut by 9 bases and J by 0 bases, with 9 bases left in between. The CDR3 DNA reads as TGTGCCAGTGGGTCTCGCTCCTACGAGCAGTACTTC. Translated, it gives CASGSRSYEQYF.

The V call is TRBV12-3 or TRBV12-4, the J call TRBJ2-3; D not resolved. This CDR3 comprises 14 residues. V was clipped by 1 base and J by 2 bases, with 7 bases between them. The CDR3 region is CASSLGANTDTQYF. The CDR3, as DNA: TGTGCCAGCAGTTTAGGAGCGAACACAGATACGCAGTATTTT.

The V call is TRBV10-3, the J call TRBJ2-1; 12 nucleotides align to TRBD2. This CDR3 is built from 15 residues. V shed 6 bases and J 6 bases; nucleotides not matched to a gene: 6. The V gene's germline CDR1 is ENHRY and CDR2 SYGVKD. The DNA of the CDR3 is TGTGCCATCAGGGAGATGACTAGCGGGGGCAATGAGCAGTTCTTC. This encodes CAIREMTSGGNEQFF.

This rearrangement joins TRBV15 to TRBJ2-2, with 10 positions matching TRBD2. The germline CDR1 and CDR2 sequences are LNHNV and YYDKDF (reference sequence). The trim removed 5 bases at V and 8 bases at J, leaving 8 bases unmatched. This CDR3 comprises 15 residues. CDR3 protein: CATSGVAGGRGELFF. The CDR3 DNA sequence: TGTGCCACCAGCGGGGTAGCGGGAGGTCGGGGGGAGCTGTTTTTT. The full variable domain, rest sourced from reference TRBV15 and TRBJ2-2, is DAMVIQNPRYQVTQFGKPVTLSCSQTLNHNVMYWYQQKSSQAPKLLFHYYDKDFNNEADTPDNFQSRRPNTSFCFLDIRSPGLGDTAMYLCATSGVAGGRGELFFGEGSRLTVL.

The chain links TRBV9 to TRBJ2-1; D possibly matches TRBD1 or TRBD2 (5 bases each). Deletions cut 0 bases from V and 4 bases from J, with 11 bases between. The CDR3 covers 15 residues. Looked up from germline, CDR1 is SGDLS and CDR2 is YYNGEE. This chain's CDR3 is CASSVGAGTYNEQFF. In DNA form, the CDR3 reads TGTGCCAGCAGCGTAGGGGCAGGGACGTACAATGAGCAGTTCTTC.

V gene TRBV5-1 combines with J gene TRBJ2-1; weak D call: TRBD1 (5 bases). Germline V gene data show CDR1 as SGHRS and CDR2 as YFSETQ. V lost 5 bases and J 4 bases, leaving 13 bases between the germline ends. This CDR3 is built from 14 residues. The CDR3 coding sequence is TGCGCCAGCAGAGGGGCTAGTAGTTACAATGAGCAGTTCTTC. It is translated as CASRGASSYNEQFF.

The V call is TRBV6-2 or TRBV6-3, the J call TRBJ2-2; no reliable D call. Per germline, CDR1 MNHEY and CDR2 SVGEGT. The CDR3 extends over 12 amino acids. V was shortened by 2 bases and J by 6 bases, with 4 bases between the two germline ends. CDR3 residues: CASSYVPGELFF. In DNA form, the CDR3 reads TGTGCCAGCAGTTACGTTCCCGGGGAGCTGTTTTTT.

This clonotype has at least ten counts. The chain has TRBV25-1 and TRBJ2-7; D gene ambiguous. Germline values: CDR1 MGHDK, CDR2 SYGVNS. This CDR3 is 11 amino acids long. Trimming shortened V by 3 bases and J by 3 bases, and 3 bases separated the two germline ends. The CDR3 DNA reads as TGTGCCAGCAGTGAGGGCTACGAGCAGTACTTC. This translates into CASSEGYEQYF.